This TCR beta chain was found in a study of blood T cell repertoires in COVID-19. Study at large: Sites in the United States, Italy and Spain provided acute and convalescent COVID-19 samples. PBMCs, B-cell-depleted T cells, or T cells provided the cDNA or gDNA that made up the material.

The germline V and J ends were trimmed by 0 bases and 3 bases, with 21 bases remaining between them. This CDR3 spans 18 amino acids. Germline values: CDR1 SGHNT, CDR2 YYREEE (reference sequence). Authors' processing steps: Using reference gene primer amplification, nucleated cell counts were estimated. The assay was immunoSEQ multiplex PCR, and TCRdb's table has in-frame clones only and misses some. That table supplies the V and J calls and clone size; D and trimming were determined from the DNA. Of about 180,000 clones detected, 70% to 90% appear once; the ten largest clones hold around 8.6%. This clone was seen a single time.

Sequences were obtained from peripheral blood. The sequence came from a man between 45 and 60 years old with active or convalescent COVID-19. The rearrangement uses TRBV5-4 and TRBJ2-5; D possibly corresponds to TRBD2 (7 bases). Written as DNA, the CDR3 is TGTGCCAGCAGCTTGGAGGTCGTCGGGGGGCCGGGGGAAGAGACCCAGTACTTC. It translates to CASSLEVVGGPGEETQYF.